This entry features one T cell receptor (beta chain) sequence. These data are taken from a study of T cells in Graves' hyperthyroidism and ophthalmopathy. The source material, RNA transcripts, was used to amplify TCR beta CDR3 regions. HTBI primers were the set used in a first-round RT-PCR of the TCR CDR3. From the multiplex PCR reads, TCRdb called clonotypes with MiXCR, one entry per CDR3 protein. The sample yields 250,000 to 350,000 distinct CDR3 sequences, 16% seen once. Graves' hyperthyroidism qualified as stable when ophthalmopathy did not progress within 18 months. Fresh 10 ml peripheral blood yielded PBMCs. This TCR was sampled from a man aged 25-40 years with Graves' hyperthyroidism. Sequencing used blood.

The CDR3 nucleotides are TGTGCCACCCTTGGGGGGATACTTGGGCAGTACTTC. Protein sequence: CATLGGILGQYF. The chain employs TRBV7-6 and TRBJ2-7; D is perhaps TRBD2 (6 bases). The CDR3 has 12 amino acids. CDR1 SGHVS and CDR2 FNYEAQ come from the germline V gene. V was trimmed by 10 bases and J by 9 bases, leaving 19 bases between them.